These 20 T cell receptor beta chains were all obtained from the same sample, sequenced in a study of memory CD4+ T cells and cytomegalovirus serostatus. Single viable CD3+CD4+CD8-CD45RO+ cells were sorted as the memory CD4+ T cells. The data were produced by immunoSEQ multiplex PCR, yet TCRdb's version contains in-frame clones alone and is incomplete. The sample includes over 40,000 clones, 82% seen only once; the top ten take roughly 0.6%. Material: memory CD4+ T cells from blood. The receptors stem from an adult in good health and CMV-seronegative.

This clone has a single count. The gene calls are TRBV11-3 and TRBJ2-2; D call uncertain. The V gene's germline CDR1 is SGHNT and CDR2 YENEEA. This CDR3 has 16 amino acids. Trimming shortened V by 2 bases and J by 1 base, and 11 bases separated the two germline ends. CDR3 region: CASSLFGNQNTGELFF. CDR3 DNA: TGTGCCAGCAGCTTATTTGGTAACCAGAACACCGGGGAGCTGTTTTTT.

The chain uses TRBV29-1 and TRBJ2-5; D is uncertain. The CDR3 has 14 amino acids. Between the trimmed V and J ends, which lost 7 bases and 4 bases, there was a span of 19 bases. The germline V gene has CDR1 SQVTM and CDR2 ANQGSEA. The CDR3 reads CSAQEGIRGETQYF. The CDR3 nucleotides read TGCAGCGCCCAGGAAGGGATAAGAGGAGAGACCCAGTACTTC.

This chain links TRBV28 with TRBJ2-2, with D perhaps matching TRBD1 (6 bases). This CDR3 spans 14 amino acids. The V and J ends lost 7 bases and 1 base respectively, with 10 bases between them. The germline V gene has CDR1 MDHEN and CDR2 SYDVKM. The CDR3 nucleotides are TGTGCCAGCACTGGACAGATGAACACCGGGGAGCTGTTTTTT. Translating gives CASTGQMNTGELFF.

CDR3 in DNA: TGTGCCAGCAGCTTTTTAGGGACAGGGGAGCACACCATATATTTT. Protein product: CASSFLGTGEHTIYF. V is TRBV7-2 and J is TRBJ1-3; 10 bases are a match to TRBD1. Germline V gives CDR1 SGHTA, CDR2 FQGNSA. V was pared by 3 bases and J by 8 bases, with 7 bases of the junction left unmatched. This CDR3 has 15 amino acids.

The chain couples TRBV13 to TRBJ2-3; TRBD2 agrees at 11 bases. The J segment lost 4 bases and the V segment lost 0 bases, leaving 6 bases of the junction unmatched. CDR3 length: 17 residues. Germline V gene sequence: CDR1 PRHDT, CDR2 FYEKMQ (reference sequence). This CDR3 reads CASSLGLAGGLSDTQYF. For the CDR3, the DNA is TGTGCCAGCAGCTTAGGGTTAGCGGGGGGGCTGTCAGATACGCAGTATTTT.

The chain is built from TRBV6-1 and TRBJ1-1, with D unclear. Deletions cut 6 bases from V and 5 bases from J, with 7 bases between. The CDR3 spans 11 residues. The V gene's germline CDR1 is MNHNS and CDR2 SASEGT. The CDR3 sequence: CASRFDTEAFF. CDR3 DNA sequence: TGTGCCAGCAGGTTTGATACTGAAGCTTTCTTT.

The rearrangement uses TRBV14 and TRBJ1-2, with unresolved D. Germline CDR1 and CDR2: SGHDN and FVKESK. The CDR3 is 13 residues long. Trimming took off 5 bases at V and 3 bases at J, with 10 bases between the two ends. The CDR3 coding sequence is TGTGCCAGCAGCGTTATATTGGACTATGGCTACACCTTC. It encodes CASSVILDYGYTF. Filled out from reference TRBV14 and TRBJ1-2, the complete variable domain reads EAGVTQFPSHSVIEKGQTVTLRCDPISGHDNLYWYRRVMGKEIKFLLHFVKESKQDESGMPNNRFLAERTGGTYSTLKVQPAELEDSGVYFCASSVILDYGYTFGSGTRLTVV.

The chain is built from TRBV4-2 and TRBJ2-3, with TRBD2 matching 14 bases. The length of the CDR3 is 16 residues. The V and J ends lost 4 bases and 13 bases, in that order; junction bases with no gene match: 13. Germline values: CDR1 LGHNA, CDR2 YNFKEQ. In DNA, the CDR3 is TGTGCCAGCAGCCTAGAGACTAGCGGGGGGGCCGGGGGAAAGTATTTT. It encodes CASSLETSGGAGGKYF.

V is TRBV25-1 and J is TRBJ1-1, with D possibly being TRBD1 (5 bases). CDR1 and CDR2 from the germline V gene are MGHDK and SYGVNS. The CDR3 has 15 amino acids. The V gene lost 5 bases and the J gene lost 4 bases, with 17 bases spanning the gap. The CDR3 is CASSKTRGLGTEAFF. The CDR3 nucleotides read TGTGCCAGCAGTAAAACAAGGGGTCTTGGCACTGAAGCTTTCTTT.

The chain uses TRBV7-9 and TRBJ2-1; D could derive from TRBD1 or TRBD2 (5 bases each). V dropped 1 base and J dropped 3 bases, with 10 bases sitting between them. The germline V gene encodes CDR1 SEHNR and CDR2 FQNEAQ (reference sequence). The length of the CDR3 is 15 residues. The CDR3 protein is CASSLVGTDYNEQFF. CDR3 coding DNA: TGTGCCAGCAGCTTAGTGGGGACGGACTACAATGAGCAGTTCTTC.

In this sample, this clone turned up a few times. This rearrangement joins TRBV6-1 to TRBJ1-1, with D possibly matching TRBD1 (5 bases). V was clipped by 6 bases and J by 7 bases, with 9 bases between them. The CDR3 length is 11 residues. Germline V gene lookup returns CDR1 MNHNS and CDR2 SASEGT. CDR3 region: CASRTRDEAFF. The CDR3 DNA follows: TGTGCCAGCAGGACCAGGGATGAAGCTTTCTTT.

This chain uses TRBV19 with TRBJ1-5; no definite D call. The V and J ends lost 0 bases and 5 bases respectively, with 8 bases between them. The CDR3 contains 14 residues. Germline V gives CDR1 LNHDA, CDR2 SQIVND (reference sequence). The DNA for the CDR3 is TGTGCCAGTAGTATAGAGCCAAGTTATCAGCCCCAGCATTTT. Protein product: CASSIEPSYQPQHF.

For the CDR3, the DNA is TGTGCCAGCAGCGAAACGGGACGGAGAGGCTACGAGCAGTACTTC. Protein: CASSETGRRGYEQYF. This sequence joins TRBV5-4 and TRBJ2-7, with D perhaps matching TRBD1 or TRBD2 (5 bases each). This CDR3 has 15 amino acids. The V gene lost 4 bases and the J gene lost 3 bases, with 17 bases spanning the gap. The germline V gene has CDR1 SGHNT and CDR2 YYREEE (reference sequence).

The chain links TRBV6-5 to TRBJ1-5; 9 nucleotides match TRBD1. Germline V CDR1 and CDR2: MNHEY, SVGAGI. The trim removed 5 bases at V and 6 bases at J, leaving 8 bases unmatched. This CDR3 has 15 amino acids. The CDR3 DNA reads as TGTGCCAGCAGTGGGGACAGGGAAGGGGGTCAGCCCCAGCATTTT. It specifies CASSGDREGGQPQHF.

The chain recombines TRBV7-8 with TRBJ1-2, with 8 bases matching TRBD1. The CDR3 is 15 residues long. Per germline, CDR1 SGHVS and CDR2 FQNEAQ. J lost 4 bases, V lost 4 bases, and 8 bases had no gene match. CDR3 protein: CASSYRGQGSYGYTF. CDR3 coding DNA: TGTGCCAGCAGCTACCGAGGACAGGGCTCCTATGGCTACACCTTC.

Written as DNA, the CDR3 is TGTGCCAGCAGCAAGGGGGTTAATGAGCAGTTCTTC. The encoded protein is CASSKGVNEQFF. V and J are TRBV7-9 and TRBJ2-1, with TRBD1 as a possible D gene (6 bases). CDR1 and CDR2 (germline): SEHNR, FQNEAQ (reference sequence). Trimming cost V 5 bases and J 7 bases, with 9 bases left between them. This CDR3 has 12 amino acids.

This chain uses TRBV5-6 with TRBJ1-4; 7 nucleotides line up with TRBD1. Unmatched junction bases numbered 10, after V lost 1 base and J lost 7 bases. The germline V gene encodes CDR1 SGHDT and CDR2 YYEEEE. The CDR3 spans 16 residues. Here the CDR3 reads CASSLRQGALLEKLFF. For the CDR3, the DNA is TGTGCCAGCAGCTTGAGACAGGGTGCCTTGCTTGAAAAACTGTTTTTT.

V is TRBV2 and J is TRBJ1-6; tentatively, D is TRBD1 (5 bases). Germline-derived CDR1 and CDR2 are SNHLY and FYNNEI. V dropped 3 bases and J dropped 9 bases, with 15 bases sitting between them. The CDR3 is 15 amino acids. CDR3 in amino acids: CASSDEGSITSPLHF. CDR3 bases: TGTGCCAGCAGTGATGAGGGGTCAATTACTTCACCCCTCCACTTT.

This chain joins TRBV7-9 and TRBJ2-7, with D hard to call. This CDR3 is 15 amino acids long. Trimming stripped 4 bases from V and 3 bases from J, with 16 bases between. Germline V CDR1 and CDR2: SEHNR, FQNEAQ (reference sequence). CDR3 nucleotides: TGTGCCAGCAGCTCACTCTGGGGTTACGGCTACGAGCAGTACTTC. As protein: CASSSLWGYGYEQYF.

The chain carries TRBV18 and TRBJ2-7; D may correspond to TRBD1 or TRBD2 (6 bases each). V was clipped by 9 bases and J by 3 bases, with 18 bases between them. The CDR3 is 14 residues long. Germline V gene sequence: CDR1 KGHSH, CDR2 LQKENI. The CDR3 protein is CASTSHSGDYEQYF. CDR3 bases: TGTGCCAGTACTAGCCACTCAGGGGACTACGAGCAGTACTTC.